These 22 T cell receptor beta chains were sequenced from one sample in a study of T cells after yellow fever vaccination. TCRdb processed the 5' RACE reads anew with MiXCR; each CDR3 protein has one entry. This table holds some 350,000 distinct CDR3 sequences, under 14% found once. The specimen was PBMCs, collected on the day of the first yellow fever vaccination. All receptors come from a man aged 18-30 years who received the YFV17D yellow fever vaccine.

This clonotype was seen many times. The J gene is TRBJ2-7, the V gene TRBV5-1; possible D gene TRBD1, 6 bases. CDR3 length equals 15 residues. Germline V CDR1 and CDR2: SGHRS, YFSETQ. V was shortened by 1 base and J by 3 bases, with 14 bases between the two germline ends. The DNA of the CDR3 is TGCGCCAGCAGCTTGTACACACAGGGCAACTACGAGCAGTACTTC. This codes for CASSLYTQGNYEQYF.

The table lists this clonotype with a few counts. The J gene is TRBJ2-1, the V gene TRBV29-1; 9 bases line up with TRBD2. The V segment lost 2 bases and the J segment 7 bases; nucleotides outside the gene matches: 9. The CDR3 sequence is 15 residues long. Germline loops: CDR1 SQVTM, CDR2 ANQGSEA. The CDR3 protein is CSVESGRGGLNEQFF. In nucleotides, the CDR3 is TGCAGCGTTGAATCGGGGCGGGGGGGCCTAAATGAGCAGTTCTTC.

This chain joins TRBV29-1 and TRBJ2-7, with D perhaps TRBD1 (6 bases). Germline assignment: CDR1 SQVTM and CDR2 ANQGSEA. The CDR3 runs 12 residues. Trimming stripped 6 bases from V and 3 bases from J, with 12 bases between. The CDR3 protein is CSVATDSYEQYV. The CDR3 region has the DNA TGCAGCGTCGCCACGGACAGCTACGAGCAGTACGTC.

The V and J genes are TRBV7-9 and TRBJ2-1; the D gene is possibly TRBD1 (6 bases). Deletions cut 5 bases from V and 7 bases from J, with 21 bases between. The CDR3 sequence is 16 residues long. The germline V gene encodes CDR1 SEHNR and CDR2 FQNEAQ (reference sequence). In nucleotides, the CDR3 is TGTGCCAGCAGCCCCCCCTGGGGGCTGAAAAAAAATGAGCAGTTCTTC. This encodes CASSPPWGLKKNEQFF.

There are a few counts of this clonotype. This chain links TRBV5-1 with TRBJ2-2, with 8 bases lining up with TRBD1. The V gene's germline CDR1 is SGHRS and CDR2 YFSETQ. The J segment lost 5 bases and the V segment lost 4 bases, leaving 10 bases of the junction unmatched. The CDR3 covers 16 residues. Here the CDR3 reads CASSARPRGRTGELFF. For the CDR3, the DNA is TGCGCCAGCAGCGCCCGGCCCAGGGGGCGTACCGGGGAGCTGTTTTTT.

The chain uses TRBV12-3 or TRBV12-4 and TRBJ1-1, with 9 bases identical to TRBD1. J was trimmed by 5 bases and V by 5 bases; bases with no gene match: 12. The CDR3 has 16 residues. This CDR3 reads CASSPRDRVVFTEAFF. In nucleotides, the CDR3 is TGTGCCAGCAGTCCCCGGGACAGGGTCGTATTTACTGAAGCTTTCTTT.

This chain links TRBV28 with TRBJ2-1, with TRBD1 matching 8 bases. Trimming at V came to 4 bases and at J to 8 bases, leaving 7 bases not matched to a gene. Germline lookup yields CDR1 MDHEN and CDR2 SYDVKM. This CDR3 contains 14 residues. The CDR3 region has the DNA TGTGCCAGCAGTTCAGGGGGCCAGGGGGATGAGCAGTTCTTC. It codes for CASSSGGQGDEQFF.

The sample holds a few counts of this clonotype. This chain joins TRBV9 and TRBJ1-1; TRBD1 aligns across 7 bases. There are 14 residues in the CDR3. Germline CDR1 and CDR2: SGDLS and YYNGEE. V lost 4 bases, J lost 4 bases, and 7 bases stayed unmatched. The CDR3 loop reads CASSQQTGSTEAFF. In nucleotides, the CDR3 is TGTGCCAGCAGCCAACAGACAGGGTCCACTGAAGCTTTCTTT.

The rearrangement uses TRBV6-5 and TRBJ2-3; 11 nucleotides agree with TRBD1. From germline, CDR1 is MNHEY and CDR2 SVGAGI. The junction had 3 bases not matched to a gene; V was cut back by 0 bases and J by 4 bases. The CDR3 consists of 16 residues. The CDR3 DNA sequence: TGTGCCAGCAGTTACTCGGGGGGACAGGGGGCAGATACGCAGTATTTT. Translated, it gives CASSYSGGQGADTQYF.

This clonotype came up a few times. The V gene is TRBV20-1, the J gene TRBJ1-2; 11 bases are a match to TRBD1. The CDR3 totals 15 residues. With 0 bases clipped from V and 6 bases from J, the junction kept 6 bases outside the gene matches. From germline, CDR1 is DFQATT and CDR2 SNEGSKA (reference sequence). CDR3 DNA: TGCAGTGCTAGAGATTGGACAGGGGGCTCCAATGGCTACACCTTC. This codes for CSARDWTGGSNGYTF.

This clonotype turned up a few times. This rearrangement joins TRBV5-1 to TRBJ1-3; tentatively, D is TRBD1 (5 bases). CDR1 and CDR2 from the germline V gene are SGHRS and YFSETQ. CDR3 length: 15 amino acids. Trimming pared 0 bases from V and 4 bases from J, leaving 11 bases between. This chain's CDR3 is CASSLEGLGGNTIYF. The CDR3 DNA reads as TGCGCCAGCAGCTTGGAGGGGCTCGGCGGAAACACCATATATTTT.

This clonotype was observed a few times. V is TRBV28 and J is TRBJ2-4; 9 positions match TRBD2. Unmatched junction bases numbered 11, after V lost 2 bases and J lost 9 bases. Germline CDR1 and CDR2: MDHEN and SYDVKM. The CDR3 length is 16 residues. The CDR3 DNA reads TGTGCCAGCAGTTTACGGCGGGGGGGCTTACTTGGCATTCAGTACTTC. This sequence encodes CASSLRRGGLLGIQYF.

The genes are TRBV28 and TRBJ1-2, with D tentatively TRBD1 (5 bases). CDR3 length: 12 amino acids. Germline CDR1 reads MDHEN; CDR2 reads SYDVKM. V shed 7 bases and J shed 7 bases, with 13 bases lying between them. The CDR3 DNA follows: TGTGCCAGCACACTATCGGGGGTTGGCTACACCTTC. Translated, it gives CASTLSGVGYTF.

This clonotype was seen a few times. CDR3 residues: CASSPWNVGEQFF. CDR3 bases: TGTGCCAGCAGCCCGTGGAACGTCGGTGAGCAGTTCTTC. This chain connects TRBV7-2 to TRBJ2-1; D unresolved. CDR1 and CDR2 (germline): SGHTA, FQGNSA. CDR3 length: 13 amino acids. The V gene lost 5 bases and the J gene lost 9 bases, with 14 bases spanning the gap.

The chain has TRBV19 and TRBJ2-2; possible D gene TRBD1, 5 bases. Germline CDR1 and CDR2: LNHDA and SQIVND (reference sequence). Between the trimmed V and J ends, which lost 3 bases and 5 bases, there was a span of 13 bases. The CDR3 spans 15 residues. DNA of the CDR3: TGTGCCAGTAGTATGGGCCAGGGTCGAACCGGGGAGCTGTTTTTT. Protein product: CASSMGQGRTGELFF.

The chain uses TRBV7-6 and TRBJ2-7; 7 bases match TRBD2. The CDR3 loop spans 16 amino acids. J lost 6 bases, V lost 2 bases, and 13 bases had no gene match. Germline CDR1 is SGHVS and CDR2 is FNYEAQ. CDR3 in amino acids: CASSLNGLGQLGEQYF. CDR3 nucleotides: TGTGCCAGCAGCTTAAACGGACTAGGGCAGCTAGGCGAGCAGTACTTC.

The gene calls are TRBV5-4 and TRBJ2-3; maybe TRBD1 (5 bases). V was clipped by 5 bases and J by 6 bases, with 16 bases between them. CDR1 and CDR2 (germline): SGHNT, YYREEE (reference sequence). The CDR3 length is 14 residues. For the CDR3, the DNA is TGTGCCAGCAGTCAGGACCTGGCAGGGGATACGCAGTATTTT. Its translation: CASSQDLAGDTQYF.

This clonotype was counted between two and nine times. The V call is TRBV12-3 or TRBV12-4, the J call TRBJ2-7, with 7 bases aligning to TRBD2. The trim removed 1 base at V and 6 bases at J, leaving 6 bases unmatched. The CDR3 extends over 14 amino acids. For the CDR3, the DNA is TGTGCCAGCAGTTTAGGTCTCTCGGGGGGCGAGCAGTACGTC. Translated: CASSLGLSGGEQYV.

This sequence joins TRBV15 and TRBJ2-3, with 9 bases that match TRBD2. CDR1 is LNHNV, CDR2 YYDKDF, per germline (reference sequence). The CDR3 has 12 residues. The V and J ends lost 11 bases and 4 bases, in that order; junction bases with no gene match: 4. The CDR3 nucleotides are TGTGCCGCCGCTAGCGGGGCAGATACGCAGTATTTT. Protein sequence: CAAASGADTQYF.

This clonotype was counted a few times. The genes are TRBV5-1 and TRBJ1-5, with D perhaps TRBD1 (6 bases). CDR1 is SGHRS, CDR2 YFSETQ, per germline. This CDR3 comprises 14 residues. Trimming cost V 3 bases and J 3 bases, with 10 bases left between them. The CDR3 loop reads CASSSGQLNQPQHF. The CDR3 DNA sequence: TGCGCCAGCAGCTCTGGACAGCTCAATCAGCCCCAGCATTTT. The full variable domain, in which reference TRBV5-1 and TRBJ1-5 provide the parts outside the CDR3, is KAGVTQTPRYLIKTRGQQVTLSCSPISGHRSVSWYQQTPGQGLQFLFEYFSETQRNKGNFPGRFSGRQFSNSRSEMNVSTLELGDSALYLCASSSGQLNQPQHFGDGTRLSIL.

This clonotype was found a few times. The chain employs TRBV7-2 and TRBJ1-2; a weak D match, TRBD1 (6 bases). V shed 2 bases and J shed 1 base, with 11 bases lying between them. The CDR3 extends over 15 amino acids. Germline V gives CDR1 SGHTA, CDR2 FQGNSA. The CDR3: CASSLQQGGNYGYTF. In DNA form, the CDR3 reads TGTGCCAGCAGCTTACAACAGGGCGGTAACTATGGCTACACCTTC. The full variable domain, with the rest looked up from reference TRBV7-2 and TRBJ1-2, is GAGVSQSPSNKVTEKGKDVELRCDPISGHTALYWYRQSLGQGLEFLIYFQGNSAPDKSGLPSDRFSAERTGGSVSTLTIQRTQQEDSAVYLCASSLQQGGNYGYTFGSGTRLTVV.

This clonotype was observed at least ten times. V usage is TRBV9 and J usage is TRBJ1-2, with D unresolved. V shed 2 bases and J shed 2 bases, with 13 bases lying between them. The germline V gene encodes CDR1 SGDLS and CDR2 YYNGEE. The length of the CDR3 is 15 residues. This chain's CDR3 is CASSVAETVNYGYTF. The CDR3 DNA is TGTGCCAGCAGCGTTGCCGAAACGGTGAACTATGGCTACACCTTC. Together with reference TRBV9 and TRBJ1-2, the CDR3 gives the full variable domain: DSGVTQTPKHLITATGQRVTLRCSPRSGDLSVYWYQQSLDQGLQFLIQYYNGEERAKGNILERFSAQQFPDLHSELNLSSLELGDSALYFCASSVAETVNYGYTFGSGTRLTVV.